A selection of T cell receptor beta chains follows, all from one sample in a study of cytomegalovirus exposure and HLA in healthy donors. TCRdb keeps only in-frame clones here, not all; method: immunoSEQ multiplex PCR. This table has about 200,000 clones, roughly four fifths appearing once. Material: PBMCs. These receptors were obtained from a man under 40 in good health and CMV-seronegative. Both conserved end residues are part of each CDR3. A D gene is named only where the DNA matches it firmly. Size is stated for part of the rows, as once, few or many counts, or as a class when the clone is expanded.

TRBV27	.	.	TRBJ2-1	TGTGCCAGCAGTTGGAACACGGGGGTTAATGAGCAGTTCTTC	CASSWNTGVNEQFF
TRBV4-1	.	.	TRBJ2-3	TGCGCCAGCAGCCAAGAGTACACAGATACGCAGTATTTT	CASSQEYTDTQYF
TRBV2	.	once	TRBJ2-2	TGTGCCAGCAGAGACAACGCTGGGGAGCTGTTTTTT	CASRDNAGELFF
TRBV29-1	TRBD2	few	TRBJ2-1	TGCAGCGTTGACAAACTAGCGGGATACAATGAGCAGTTCTTC	CSVDKLAGYNEQFF
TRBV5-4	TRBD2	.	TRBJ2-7	TGTGCCAGCAGCTCCGGGACTAGCGGTCGAAAGGAGCAGTACTTC	CASSSGTSGRKEQYF
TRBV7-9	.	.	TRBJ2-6	TGTGCCAGCAGCTTAGATGGGTTGCGGGGGGCCAACGTCCTGACTTTC	CASSLDGLRGANVLTF
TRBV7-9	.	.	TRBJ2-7	TGTGCCAGCAGCTCCTCCACGCGGGCATCCCTTTCCTACGAGCAGTACTTC	CASSSSTRASLSYEQYF
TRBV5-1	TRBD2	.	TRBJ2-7	TGCGCCAGCAGCTTGGAGATTCTAGCGGGTCAACTCTACGAGCAGTACTTC	CASSLEILAGQLYEQYF
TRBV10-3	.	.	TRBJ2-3	TGTGCCATCAGTGAGTCCCTAAACACAGATACGCAGTATTTT	CAISESLNTDTQYF
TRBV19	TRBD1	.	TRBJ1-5	TGTGCCAGTAGTATAAGGGACAGCCAAAATCAGCCCCAGCATTTT	CASSIRDSQNQPQHF
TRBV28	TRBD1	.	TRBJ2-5	TGTGCCAGCAGTATTAGAATATGGGACAGGTCTCAAGAGACCCAGTACTTC	CASSIRIWDRSQETQYF
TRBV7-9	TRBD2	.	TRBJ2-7	TGTGCCAGCAGCTTAGCCCTTAACCTAGCGGGAGTCGCCTACGAGCAGTACTTC	CASSLALNLAGVAYEQYF
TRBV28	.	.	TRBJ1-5	TGTGCCAGCAGAACAGGGAGGGAATCACAGCCCCAGCATTTT	CASRTGRESQPQHF
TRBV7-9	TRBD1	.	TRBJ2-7	TGTGCCAGCAGCCTAAACAGGGGGATGGGATACGAGCAGTACTTC	CASSLNRGMGYEQYF
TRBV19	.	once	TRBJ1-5	TGTGCCAGTAGTATAGTCACAAGAAATAGCAATCAGCCCCAGCATTTT	CASSIVTRNSNQPQHF
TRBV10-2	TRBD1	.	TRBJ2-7	TGCGCCAGCACTTCCCTCGACAGGGGGCCGTCCTACGAGCAGTACTTC	CASTSLDRGPSYEQYF
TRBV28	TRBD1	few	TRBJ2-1	TGTGCCAGCAGTTCGGACAGGGGGCTGTTTCGGATCGGTGAGCAGTTCTTC	CASSSDRGLFRIGEQFF